This TCR beta chain was sequenced for a study of blood T cells in healthy people across ages. Study at large: When template switching was applied, about one barcoded beta molecule was captured per two T cells. Points from the study as a whole: Percentage of naive T cells showed a strong correlation with TCR beta diversity. Diversity estimates drawn from one million T cells were deemed underestimates.

A sample-barcoded 5' primer and a J-beta primer mix were used in a second PCR of about 6 to 12 cycles. TCRdb re-called the 5' RACE reads with MiXCR, one entry per CDR3 protein. The data contain about a million distinct CDR3 sequences, more than 30% of them singletons. V lost 4 bases to trimming and J lost 1 base; unmatched junction nucleotides: 9. The CDR3 loop spans 15 amino acids. Germline CDR1 and CDR2: SQVTM and ANQGSEA. A few counts support this clonotype. What it recognizes is unknown. The chain carries TRBV29-1 and TRBJ2-5; 7 nucleotides line up with TRBD2. The sequenced sample was blood. The receptor comes from a man younger than 35 in good health. The CDR3 loop reads CSVVPAAGAQETQYF. CDR3 nucleotide sequence: TGCAGCGTTGTCCCCGCGGCGGGAGCCCAAGAGACCCAGTACTTC.